Listed here is a single TCR beta chain. The target antigen is unknown. This entry is derived from a study of PD-L1 blockade in urothelial cancer. Whole-study context: At 6 weeks and at 3 weeks (second dose) after treatment start, blood was analyzed.

Study-wide results and limits: Better survival was forecast by a pretreatment blood TCR clonality below the median.

The patients' disease, urothelial carcinoma, was locally advanced or metastatic. Synthetic TCR analog templates were spiked into all PCRs individually. This table comes from immunoSEQ multiplex PCR, and its TCRdb copy is limited to in-frame clones, with some not included. The data contain more than 65,000 clones, around 90% of them seen just once; the ten biggest clones take up 4.5% to 7%. With V trimmed by 5 bases and J by 2 bases, 7 bases remained unmatched. This CDR3 region has 15 residues. Germline CDR1 is LGHNT and CDR2 is FRNRAP. The V call is TRBV12-5, the J call TRBJ2-5; TRBD1 matches at 8 bases. The clonotype was recovered from a woman aged 70-85 years with urothelial cancer. The input for sequencing was PBMCs, taken around atezolizumab (anti-PD-L1) treatment. CDR3 nucleotides: TGTGCTAGTGGTCTCGGGACAGGCCTTCAAGAGACCCAGTACTTC. Protein product: CASGLGTGLQETQYF.